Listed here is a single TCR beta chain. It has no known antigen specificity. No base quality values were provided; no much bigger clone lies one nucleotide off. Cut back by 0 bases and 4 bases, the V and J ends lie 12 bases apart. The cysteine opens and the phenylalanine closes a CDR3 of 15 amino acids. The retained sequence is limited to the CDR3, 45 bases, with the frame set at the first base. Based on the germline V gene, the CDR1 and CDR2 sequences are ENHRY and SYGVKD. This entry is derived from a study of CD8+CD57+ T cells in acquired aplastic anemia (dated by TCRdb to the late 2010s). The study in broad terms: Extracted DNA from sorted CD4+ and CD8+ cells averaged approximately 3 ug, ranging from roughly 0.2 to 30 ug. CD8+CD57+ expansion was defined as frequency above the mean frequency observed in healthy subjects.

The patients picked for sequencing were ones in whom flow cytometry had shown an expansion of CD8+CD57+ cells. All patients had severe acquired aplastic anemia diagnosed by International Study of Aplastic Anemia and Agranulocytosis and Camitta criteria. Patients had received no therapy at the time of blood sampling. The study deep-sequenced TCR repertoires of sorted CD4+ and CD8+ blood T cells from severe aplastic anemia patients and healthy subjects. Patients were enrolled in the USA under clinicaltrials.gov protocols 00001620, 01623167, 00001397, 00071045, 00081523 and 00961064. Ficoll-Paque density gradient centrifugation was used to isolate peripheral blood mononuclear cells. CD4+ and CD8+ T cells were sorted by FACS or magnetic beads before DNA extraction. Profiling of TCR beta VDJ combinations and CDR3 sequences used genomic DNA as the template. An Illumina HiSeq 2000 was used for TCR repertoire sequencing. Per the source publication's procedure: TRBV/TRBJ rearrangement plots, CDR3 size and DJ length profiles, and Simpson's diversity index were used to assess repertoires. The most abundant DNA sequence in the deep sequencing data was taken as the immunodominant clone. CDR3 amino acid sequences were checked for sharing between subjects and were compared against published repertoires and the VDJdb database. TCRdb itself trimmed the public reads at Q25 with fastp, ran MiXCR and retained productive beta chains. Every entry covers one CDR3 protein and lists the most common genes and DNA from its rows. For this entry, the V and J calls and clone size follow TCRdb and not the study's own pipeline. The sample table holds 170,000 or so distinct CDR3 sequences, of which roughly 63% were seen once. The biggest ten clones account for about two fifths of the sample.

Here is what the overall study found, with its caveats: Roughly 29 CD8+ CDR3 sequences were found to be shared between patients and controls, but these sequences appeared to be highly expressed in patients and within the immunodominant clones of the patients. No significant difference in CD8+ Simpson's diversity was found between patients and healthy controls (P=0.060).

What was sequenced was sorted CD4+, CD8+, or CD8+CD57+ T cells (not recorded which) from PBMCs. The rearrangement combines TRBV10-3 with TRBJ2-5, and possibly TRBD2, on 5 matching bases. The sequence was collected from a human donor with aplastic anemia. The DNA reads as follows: TGTGCCATCAGTGAGTCGACCGGGATTGGAGAGACCCAGTACTTC. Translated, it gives CAISESTGIGETQYF.